This paragraph covers one TCR beta chain sequence. TCRdb keeps only in-frame clones here, not all; method: immunoSEQ multiplex PCR. The table shows about 130,000 clones, with around 90% occurring only once. This sample is part of a study of control samples from healthy donors and cancer patients. V was clipped by 1 base and J by 8 bases; unmatched bases: 4. This CDR3 has 13 amino acids. Germline assignment: CDR1 SGHRS and CDR2 YFSETQ. Sequenced input: blood. The rearrangement joins TRBV5-1 to TRBJ1-2; TRBD1 matches 8 bases. The clonotype comes from a man in his forties in good health. The CDR3 region has the DNA TGCGCCAGCAGCTTGAGCTCAGGGGGCGGCTACACCTTC. Translation gives CASSLSSGGGYTF.